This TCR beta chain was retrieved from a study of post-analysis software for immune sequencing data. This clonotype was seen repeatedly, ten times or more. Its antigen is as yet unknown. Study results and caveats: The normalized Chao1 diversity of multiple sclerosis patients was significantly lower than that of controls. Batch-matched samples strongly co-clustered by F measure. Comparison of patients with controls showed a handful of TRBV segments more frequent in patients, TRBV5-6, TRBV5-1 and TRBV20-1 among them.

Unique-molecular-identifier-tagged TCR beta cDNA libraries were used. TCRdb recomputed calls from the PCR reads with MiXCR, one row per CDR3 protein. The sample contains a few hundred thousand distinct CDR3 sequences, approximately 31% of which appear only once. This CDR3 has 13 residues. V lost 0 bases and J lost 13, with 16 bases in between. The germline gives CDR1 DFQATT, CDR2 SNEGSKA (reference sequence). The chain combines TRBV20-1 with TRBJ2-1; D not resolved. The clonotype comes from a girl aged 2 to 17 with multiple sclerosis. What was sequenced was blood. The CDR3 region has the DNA TGCAGTGCTAGAGATCAAGCCGTCCCTAGTCAGTTCTTC. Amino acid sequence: CSARDQAVPSQFF.